This T cell receptor beta chain was sequenced during a study of blood T cell repertoires in COVID-19. This clone was seen only a few times. As originally analysed: Amplification of reference gene primers was used by the study to estimate nucleated cell counts. Sequenced by immunoSEQ multiplex PCR; TCRdb stores in-frame clones only, minus some. The V and J calls and clone size come from that table; D and trimming were worked out from the DNA. The sample records almost 350,000 clones, roughly 90% being singletons. The sample comprised peripheral blood. The clonotype was recovered from a woman aged 60-70 years with COVID-19, enrolled during active disease.

The CDR3 loop reads CASSLAPTGRTDTQYF. Here the CDR3 DNA reads TGCGCCAGCAGCTTGGCCCCGACAGGGAGAACAGATACGCAGTATTTT. This chain uses TRBV5-1 with TRBJ2-3; the match to TRBD1 covers 7 bases. CDR3 length equals 16 residues. The germline gives CDR1 SGHRS, CDR2 YFSETQ. V lost 0 bases to trimming and J lost 3 bases; unmatched junction nucleotides: 7.